These T cell receptor beta chains were read from a single sample in a study of blood T cell repertoires in COVID-19. Clones were read by immunoSEQ multiplex PCR, and TCRdb kept only the in-frame ones, dropping some. The table records 200,000 or so clones, roughly nine tenths of them present only once. Sequencing was done on a sample of peripheral blood. Receptor source: a man aged 65 to 85 with active or convalescent COVID-19. Each CDR3 is given without its conserved first and last residue. Fields, in order: D gene, V gene, CDR3 protein. A D gene is named only where the DNA matches it firmly.

TRBD1	TRBV12-3/TRBV12-4	ASTLTGSQPQH
TRBD1	TRBV7-9	ASSPTGGIRGYT
TRBD1	TRBV5-1	ASSSSWTGPSPLH
TRBD1	TRBV7-8	ASSQDRVGNTEAF
NA	TRBV5-1	ASSLAHGETQY
NA	TRBV7-9	ASSPPRGSPLH
NA	TRBV6-2/TRBV6-3	ASSLAGYEQY
NA	TRBV5-4	ASSSLGEGRKLF
TRBD2	TRBV4-1	ASGLAGADTQY
NA	TRBV2	ASSAVMTHSFKNYGYT
TRBD2	TRBV5-4	ASSDPGLAGGTNTGELF
TRBD2	TRBV11-2	ASSPAGAVGEQF
NA	TRBV5-1	ASSFLGATNEKLF
NA	TRBV10-3	AISTTGNGYT
TRBD2	TRBV2	ASRGTSGGPRMGTQY
NA	TRBV19	ASSMGYRASGGTNTQY
NA	TRBV10-3	AISPNPQGGNEQF
TRBD1	TRBV11-2	ASSLGQVIYNEQF
NA	TRBV7-9	ASSPQPWTVTSSGNTIY
TRBD1	TRBV2	ASSPGMFTGGLANSPLH
NA	TRBV5-1	ASRVAAGTGELF
NA	TRBV18	ASSRRDTEAF
TRBD1	TRBV30	AWSVQGVEKLF
TRBD2	TRBV9	ASSVLAGRVMNTGELF
TRBD2	TRBV7-8	ASSGSGGAYDTQY
NA	TRBV5-1	ASSPQGGSDNSPLH
NA	TRBV14	ASSQGTVNSPLH
NA	TRBV10-3	ASARSSYEQY
NA	TRBV24-1	ATSERANTGELF
TRBD1	TRBV4-3	ASSQRTGVQPQH
TRBD1	TRBV4-1	ASSHDPGQSSYEQY
TRBD2	TRBV5-1	ASSTGLAGVEQY
TRBD2	TRBV2	ASSDRTSHTDTQY
NA	TRBV6-6	ASSYYRLQGTGELF
TRBD1	TRBV19	ASSRGTGANTGELF
TRBD2	TRBV7-9	ASSLGPSGAVAYNEQF
TRBD2	TRBV4-3	ASSQGLAGASTDTQY
NA	TRBV27	ASSLSGQPTQY
TRBD2	TRBV30	AWSAGTSGSTDTQY
NA	TRBV6-1	ASSEASRDTQY
NA	TRBV21-1	ASSPLQGNNEKLF
NA	TRBV6-5	ASSTLGATIY
TRBD1	TRBV6-5	ASSYYRGAETQY
NA	TRBV6-5	ASSGLSNSPLH
NA	TRBV11-2	ASSLNTGELF
NA	TRBV28	ASSPSGGGGYT
TRBD1	TRBV29-1	SVRQGNQPQH
NA	TRBV10-1	ASSESISSYNEQF
NA	TRBV2	ASSLTPDPRINEKLF
NA	TRBV29-1	SVLDGVGQY
TRBD1	TRBV7-9	ASSPLGQGVVGEQF
TRBD1	TRBV30	AWSFTGGTEAF
NA	TRBV2	ASTGELNQPQH
NA	TRBV15	ATSRDRVIGQPQH
TRBD1	TRBV13	ASSPSGTGENEQF
NA	TRBV11-2	ASSPPRRAQNTEAF
NA	TRBV5-4	ASSLGGGSSYEQY